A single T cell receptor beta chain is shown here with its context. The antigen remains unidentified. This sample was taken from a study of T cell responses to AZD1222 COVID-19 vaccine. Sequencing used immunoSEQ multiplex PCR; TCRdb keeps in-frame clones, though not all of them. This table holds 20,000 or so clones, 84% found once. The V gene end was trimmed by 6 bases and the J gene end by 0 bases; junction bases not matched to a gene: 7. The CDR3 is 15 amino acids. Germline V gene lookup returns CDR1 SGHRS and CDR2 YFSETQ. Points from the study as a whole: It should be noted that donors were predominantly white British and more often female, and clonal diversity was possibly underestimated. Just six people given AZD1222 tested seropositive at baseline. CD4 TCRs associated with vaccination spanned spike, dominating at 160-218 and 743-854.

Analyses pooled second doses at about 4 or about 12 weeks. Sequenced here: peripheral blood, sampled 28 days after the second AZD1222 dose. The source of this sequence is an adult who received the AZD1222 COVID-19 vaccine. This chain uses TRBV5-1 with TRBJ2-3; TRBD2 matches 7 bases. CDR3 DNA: TGCGCCAGCATTCTCGGGCGGGAGAGCACAGATACGCAGTATTTT. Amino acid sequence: CASILGRESTDTQYF.